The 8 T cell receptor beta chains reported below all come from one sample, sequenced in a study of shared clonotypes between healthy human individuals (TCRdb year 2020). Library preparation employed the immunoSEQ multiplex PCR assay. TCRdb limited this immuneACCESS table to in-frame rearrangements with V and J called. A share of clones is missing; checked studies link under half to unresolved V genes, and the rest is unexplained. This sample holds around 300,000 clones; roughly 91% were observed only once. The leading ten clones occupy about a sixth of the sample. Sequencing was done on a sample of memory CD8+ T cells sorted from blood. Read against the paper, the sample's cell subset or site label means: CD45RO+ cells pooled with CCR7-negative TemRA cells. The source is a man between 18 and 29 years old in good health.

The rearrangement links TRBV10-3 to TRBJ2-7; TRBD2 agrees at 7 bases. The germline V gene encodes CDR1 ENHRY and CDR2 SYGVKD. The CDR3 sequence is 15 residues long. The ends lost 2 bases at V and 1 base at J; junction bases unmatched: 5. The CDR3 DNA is TGTGCCATCAGTGAGCCCAAGGGAGGGTCCTACGAGCAGTACTTC. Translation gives CAISEPKGGSYEQYF.

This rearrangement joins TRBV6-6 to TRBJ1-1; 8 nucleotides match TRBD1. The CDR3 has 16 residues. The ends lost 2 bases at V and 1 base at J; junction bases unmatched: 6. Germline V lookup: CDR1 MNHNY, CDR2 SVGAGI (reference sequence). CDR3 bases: TGTGCCAGCAGTTACGGGACAGGTGTGACGAACACTGAAGCTTTCTTT. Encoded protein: CASSYGTGVTNTEAFF.

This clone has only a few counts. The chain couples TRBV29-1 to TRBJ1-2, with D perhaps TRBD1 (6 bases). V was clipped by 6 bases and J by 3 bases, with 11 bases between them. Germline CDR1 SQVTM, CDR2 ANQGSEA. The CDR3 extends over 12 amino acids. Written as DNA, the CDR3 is TGCAGCGTATCCAGGGGAGACTATGGCTACACCTTC. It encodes CSVSRGDYGYTF. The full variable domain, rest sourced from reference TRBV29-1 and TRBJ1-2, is SAVISQKPSRDICQRGTSLTIQCQVDSQVTMMFWYRQQPGQSLTLIATANQGSEATYESGFVIDKFPISRPNLTFSTLTVSNMSPEDSSIYLCSVSRGDYGYTFGSGTRLTVV.

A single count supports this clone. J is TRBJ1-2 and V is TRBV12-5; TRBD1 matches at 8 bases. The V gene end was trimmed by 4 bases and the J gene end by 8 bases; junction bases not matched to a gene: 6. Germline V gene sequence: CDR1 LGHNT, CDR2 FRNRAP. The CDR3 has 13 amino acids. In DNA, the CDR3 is TGTGCTAGTGGTTCACCCTACAGGGGGGGCTACACCTTC. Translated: CASGSPYRGGYTF. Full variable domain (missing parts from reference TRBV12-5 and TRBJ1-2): DARVTQTPRHKVTEMGQEVTMRCQPILGHNTVFWYRQTMMQGLELLAYFRNRAPLDDSGMPKDRFSAEMPDATLATLKIQPSEPRDSAVYFCASGSPYRGGYTFGSGTRLTVV.

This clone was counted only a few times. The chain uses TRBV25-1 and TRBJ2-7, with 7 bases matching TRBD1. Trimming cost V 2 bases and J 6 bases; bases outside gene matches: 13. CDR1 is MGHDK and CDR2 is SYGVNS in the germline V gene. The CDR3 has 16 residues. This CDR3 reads CASSELAGTAEGEQYF. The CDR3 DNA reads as TGTGCCAGCAGTGAACTCGCCGGGACAGCGGAAGGCGAGCAGTACTTC.

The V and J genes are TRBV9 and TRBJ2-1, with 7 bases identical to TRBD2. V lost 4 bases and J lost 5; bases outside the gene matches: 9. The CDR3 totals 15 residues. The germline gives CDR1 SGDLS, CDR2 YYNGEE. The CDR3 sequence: CASSPTSAGDNEQFF. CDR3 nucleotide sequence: TGTGCCAGCAGCCCAACTAGCGCGGGGGACAATGAGCAGTTCTTC.

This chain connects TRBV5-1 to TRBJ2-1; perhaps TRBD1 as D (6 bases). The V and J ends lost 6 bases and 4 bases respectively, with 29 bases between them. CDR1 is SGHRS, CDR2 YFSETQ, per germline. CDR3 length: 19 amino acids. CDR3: CASTPYFTGSDFSYNEQFF. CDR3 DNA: TGCGCCAGCACCCCTTACTTCACAGGGTCTGATTTTTCTTACAATGAGCAGTTCTTC.

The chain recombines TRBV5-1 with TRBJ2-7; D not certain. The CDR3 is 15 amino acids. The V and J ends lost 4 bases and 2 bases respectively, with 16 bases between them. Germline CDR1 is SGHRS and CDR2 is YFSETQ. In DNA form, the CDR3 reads TGCGCCAGCAGCCCAGGTATTATATCCCCCTACGAGCAGTACTTC. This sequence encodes CASSPGIISPYEQYF.